This is a list of T cell receptor beta chains from one sample in a study of a mutant IDH1 vaccine in newly diagnosed glioma. Using immunoSEQ multiplex PCR, the repertoire was profiled, and TCRdb retains in-frame clones only, with some absent. The table has 59,000 or so clones, more than 85% seen once. The source material was PBMCs, sampled from a glioma patient treated with radiotherapy, temozolomide or both. These receptors came from a man between 45 and 60 years old with glioma. Both conserved end residues are part of each CDR3. The D gene is left open where the match is weak. Size values are once, few and many counts, or a class for expanded clones, and some rows have none.

clone_size,v_call,d_call,j_call,cdr3_nt,cdr3_aa
.,TRBV18,.,TRBJ1-2,TGTGCCAGCTCACCAAGGCAGGGATCCTCAGATGGCTACACCTTC,CASSPRQGSSDGYTF
.,TRBV5-1,.,TRBJ1-2,TGCGCCAGCAGCTTAACAAAAGAGAGACACCAATTAGATGGCTACACCTTC,CASSLTKERHQLDGYTF
.,TRBV27,.,TRBJ1-1,TGTGCCAGCAGTAAAGGGGCCGGGAACACTGAAGCTTTCTTT,CASSKGAGNTEAFF
.,TRBV7-9,TRBD1,TRBJ1-1,TGTGCCAGCAGCTTAGGCGTTTTACAGGGGCTCCCGAACACTGAAGCTTTCTTT,CASSLGVLQGLPNTEAFF
.,TRBV7-8,.,TRBJ2-1,TGTGCCAGCAGGCCCCAGGGGGGTTTTGGCAATGAGCAGTTCTTC,CASRPQGGFGNEQFF
.,TRBV29-1,.,TRBJ2-3,TGCAGCGTCAACGCGGGGCCGGGAGATACGCAGTATTTT,CSVNAGPGDTQYF
.,TRBV6-5,TRBD1,TRBJ1-1,TGTGCCAGCAGTTACTACAGGGGGCGAAGGACTGAAGCTTTCTTT,CASSYYRGRRTEAFF
.,TRBV5-6,.,TRBJ2-2,TGTGCCAGCAGCTTGACCCAATCGACAGGAACCACCGGGGAGCTGTTTTTT,CASSLTQSTGTTGELFF
once,TRBV4-1,.,TRBJ1-2,TGCGCCAGCAGCCTTACAGGGAACTATGGCTACACCTTC,CASSLTGNYGYTF
.,TRBV28,.,TRBJ1-1,TGTGCCAGCAGTAACCCGGGGAACACTGAAGCTTTCTTT,CASSNPGNTEAFF
.,TRBV10-2,.,TRBJ1-5,TGCGCCAGCAGTGAGGGCGGGGGGGCGGGTCAGCCCCAGCATTTT,CASSEGGGAGQPQHF
.,TRBV6-5,.,TRBJ2-2,TGTGCCAGCAGTTACGAGTTCACCGGGGAGCTGTTTTTT,CASSYEFTGELFF
.,TRBV7-8,TRBD2,TRBJ2-6,TGTGCCAGCAGCCCAGGGACTAGCAGTCCGCTTGGGGCCAACGTCCTGACTTTC,CASSPGTSSPLGANVLTF
once,TRBV7-8,TRBD1,TRBJ1-1,TGTGCCAGCAGCTGGTGGGCGGACAGGGACACTGAAGCTTTCTTT,CASSWWADRDTEAFF
.,TRBV7-9,.,TRBJ1-4,TGTGCCAGCAGCTGGGGTGGGGTAAATGAAAAACTGTTTTTT,CASSWGGVNEKLFF